The present T cell receptor (beta chain) was sequenced within a study of T cell repertoires in cytomegalovirus infection. Study at large: Use of recently identified HLA-C-restricted and well-studied HLA-B-restricted CMV epitopes was part of the study.

The CDR3 runs to 14 residues. Per the germline V gene, CDR1 is SQVTM and CDR2 is ANQGSEA. V shed 6 bases and J shed 3 bases, with 17 bases lying between them. In this sample, this clonotype turned up many times. Its specificity is not known. In TCRdb, the reads were re-called with MiXCR into one record per CDR3 protein. Of about 310,000 distinct CDR3 sequences listed, just under 25% are singletons. This clonotype originated in a human donor in good health (CMV status not recorded). Some clones in this sample may be carry-over from other donors' samples. Sequencing was performed on cultured PBMCs, taken from culture after CMV antigen stimulation. The chain carries TRBV29-1 and TRBJ2-5; maybe TRBD2 (6 bases). The CDR3: CSVAGSGAKETQYF. As DNA, the CDR3 is TGCAGCGTCGCAGGTAGCGGTGCGAAAGAGACCCAGTACTTC. The complete variable domain, with remaining parts taken from reference TRBV29-1 and TRBJ2-5, reads SAVISQKPSRDICQRGTSLTIQCQVDSQVTMMFWYRQQPGQSLTLIATANQGSEATYESGFVIDKFPISRPNLTFSTLTVSNMSPEDSSIYLCSVAGSGAKETQYFGPGTRLLVL.